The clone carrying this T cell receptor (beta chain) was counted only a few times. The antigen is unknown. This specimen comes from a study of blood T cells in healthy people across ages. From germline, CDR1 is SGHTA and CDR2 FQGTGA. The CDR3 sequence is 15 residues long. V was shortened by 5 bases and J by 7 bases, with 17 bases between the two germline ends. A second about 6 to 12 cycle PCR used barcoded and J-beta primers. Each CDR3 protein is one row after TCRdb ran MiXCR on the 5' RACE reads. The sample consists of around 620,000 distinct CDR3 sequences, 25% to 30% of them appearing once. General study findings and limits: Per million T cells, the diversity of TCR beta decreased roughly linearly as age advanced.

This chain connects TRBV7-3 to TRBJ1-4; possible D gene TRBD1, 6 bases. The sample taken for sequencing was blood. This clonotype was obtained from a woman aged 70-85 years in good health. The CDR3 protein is CASSPQGLRGEKLFF. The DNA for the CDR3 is TGTGCCAGCAGCCCTCAGGGGTTAAGGGGTGAAAAACTGTTTTTT.